These 14 T cell receptor beta chains were all obtained from the same sample, sequenced in a study of blood T cell repertoires in COVID-19. The protocol was immunoSEQ multiplex PCR, while the TCRdb copy is restricted to in-frame clones and leaves out a portion. Of about 110,000 clones listed, approximately 84% were seen once; the top ten hold around 6.7%. The sequenced material came from peripheral blood. The receptors come from a woman between 45 and 65 years old with acute or convalescent COVID-19.

This chain uses TRBV19 with TRBJ2-7, with D possibly being TRBD2 (6 bases). CDR3 size: 13 residues. The V end lost 5 bases, the J end lost 13 bases, and 21 bases lay between the germline ends. Germline V CDR1 and CDR2: LNHDA, SQIVND (reference sequence). The CDR3 spells CASSPRGTYAPYF. In DNA form, the CDR3 reads TGTGCCAGTAGTCCCAGAGGGACTTACGCACCCTACTTC.

The chain links TRBV6-5 to TRBJ1-5; D unclear. V shed 4 bases and J shed 2 bases, with 12 bases lying between them. Germline V gene lookup returns CDR1 MNHEY and CDR2 SVGAGI. This CDR3 is built from 15 residues. CDR3 bases: TGTGCCAGCAGTTCGACTCTAACGGGCAATCAGCCCCAGCATTTT. As protein: CASSSTLTGNQPQHF.

The V call is TRBV7-9, the J call TRBJ2-1, with 10 bases lining up with TRBD1. Trimming took 5 bases from V and 5 from J; bases not matched to a gene: 9. This CDR3 is 16 amino acids long. The germline V gene has CDR1 SEHNR and CDR2 FQNEAQ (reference sequence). The CDR3 here is CASSQLPGQGHNEQFF. The CDR3 coding sequence is TGTGCCAGCAGCCAACTACCGGGACAGGGGCACAATGAGCAGTTCTTC.

In this sample, this clone turned up once. V usage is TRBV19 and J usage is TRBJ1-1; no definite D call. The germline gives CDR1 LNHDA, CDR2 SQIVND (reference sequence). The CDR3 consists of 14 residues. V was cut by 8 bases and J by 1 base, with 14 bases left in between. CDR3 loop: CASSYGLSNTEAFF. In DNA form, the CDR3 reads TGTGCCAGTTCTTACGGTTTATCGAACACTGAAGCTTTCTTT.

This rearrangement joins TRBV30 to TRBJ1-5; unclear D gene. The CDR3 runs to 14 residues. Per the germline V gene, CDR1 is GTSNPN and CDR2 is SVGIG (reference sequence). V was clipped by 3 bases and J by 2 bases, with 11 bases between them. CDR3 sequence reads: CAWSRQNGNQPQHF. The CDR3 region has the DNA TGTGCCTGGAGCCGTCAGAATGGCAATCAGCCCCAGCATTTT.

This clone was seen more than once but under ten times. The J gene is TRBJ1-3, the V gene TRBV9, with D uncertain. Trimming shortened V by 6 bases and J by 1 base, and 17 bases separated the two germline ends. Looked up from germline, CDR1 is SGDLS and CDR2 is YYNGEE. The CDR3 totals 16 residues. CDR3 sequence: CASTPGRVRSGNTIYF. The CDR3, as DNA: TGTGCCAGCACTCCCGGTCGGGTAAGGTCTGGAAACACCATATATTTT.

This chain connects TRBV19 to TRBJ1-2, with D perhaps matching TRBD1 (6 bases). Germline assignment: CDR1 LNHDA and CDR2 SQIVND (reference sequence). The V end was cut by 7 bases, the J end by 8 bases, with 23 bases between. This CDR3 contains 15 residues. The DNA of the CDR3 is TGTGCCAGTAACGCCTCCCCCACAGGGATGTGGGGCTACACCTTC. This encodes CASNASPTGMWGYTF.

The chain joins TRBV7-9 to TRBJ1-4; TRBD1 matches 8 bases. Looked up from germline, CDR1 is SEHNR and CDR2 is FQNEAQ (reference sequence). CDR3 size: 15 residues. V lost 8 bases, J lost 2 bases, and 7 bases stayed unmatched. The CDR3 loop reads CASGGQGTTNEKLFF. Here the CDR3 DNA reads TGTGCCAGCGGAGGACAGGGAACGACTAATGAAAAACTGTTTTTT.

This rearrangement joins TRBV20-1 to TRBJ2-2; unclear D gene. The CDR3 is 11 residues long. The germline CDR1 and CDR2 sequences are DFQATT and SNEGSKA (reference sequence). The V gene lost 7 bases and the J gene lost 4 bases, with 7 bases spanning the gap. CDR3 in amino acids: CSVDTTGELFF. The CDR3 bases are TGCAGTGTTGACACCACCGGGGAGCTGTTTTTT.

The chain has TRBV6-5 and TRBJ2-7, with D maybe TRBD1 (6 bases). V was clipped by 6 bases and J by 2 bases, with 17 bases between them. The V gene's germline CDR1 is MNHEY and CDR2 SVGAGI. This CDR3 has 15 amino acids. CDR3 bases: TGTGCCAGCAGCCCATTCGGCAGGGGTGCCTACGAGCAGTACTTC. Translating it yields CASSPFGRGAYEQYF.

The rearrangement joins TRBV7-9 to TRBJ1-1, with D perhaps matching TRBD1 (6 bases). Germline V gene sequence: CDR1 SEHNR, CDR2 FQNEAQ (reference sequence). The V end lost 7 bases, the J end lost 4 bases, and 16 bases lay between the germline ends. This CDR3 has 14 residues. CDR3 bases: TGTGCCAGCATCCTCAGGGGAGCCGGCACTGAAGCTTTCTTT. Translated, it gives CASILRGAGTEAFF.

This clone was seen just once. The chain employs TRBV3-1 (or the pseudogene TRBV3-2) and TRBJ1-1; 9 nucleotides line up with TRBD1. Looked up from germline, CDR1 is LGHDT and CDR2 is YNNKEL (reference sequence). The CDR3 runs to 14 residues. V trimming: 4 bases; J trimming: 3 bases; junction bases outside the gene matches: 3. CDR3 sequence (DNA): TGTGCCAGCAGCCGGTGGACAGGGGACACTGAAGCTTTCTTT. Translating it yields CASSRWTGDTEAFF.

The chain carries TRBV6-5 and TRBJ1-1, with 7 bases aligning to TRBD1. Germline V gene sequence: CDR1 MNHEY, CDR2 SVGAGI. The CDR3 has 15 residues. Germline trimming cut 6 bases from V and 5 bases from J; bases unmatched to any gene: 12. In DNA form, the CDR3 reads TGTGCCAGCAGCCGGACGACAGGGCGTTTAACTGAAGCTTTCTTT. Residues: CASSRTTGRLTEAFF.

This chain uses TRBV5-8 with TRBJ1-5, with D hard to call. Between the trimmed V and J ends, which lost 0 bases and 2 bases, there was a span of 9 bases. Germline lookup yields CDR1 SGHTS and CDR2 YDEGEE. The CDR3 is 15 amino acids. The CDR3 reads CASSLGTGGNQPQHF. DNA of the CDR3: TGTGCCAGCAGCTTGGGTACGGGTGGCAATCAGCCCCAGCATTTT.